The 21 T cell receptor beta chains reported below all come from one sample, sequenced in a study of cytomegalovirus exposure and HLA in healthy donors. This PCR relied on a set of 60 Vbeta primers and 13 Jbeta primers. Assay used: immunoSEQ multiplex PCR; TCRdb lists only in-frame clones, some missing. The sample lists fewer than 200,000 clones, roughly four fifths occurring once. The source material was PBMCs. The origin of the receptors is a female donor in good health and CMV-seronegative.

The V and J genes are TRBV29-1 and TRBJ2-5, with 7 bases fitting TRBD1. The germline gives CDR1 SQVTM, CDR2 ANQGSEA. Losses at the gene ends were 2 bases for V and 9 bases for J; bases not matched to a gene: 12. The CDR3 consists of 14 residues. The CDR3 nucleotides are TGCAGCGTTGAATCGAGGAACAGGGGTTCGGCCCAGTACTTC. Translation: CSVESRNRGSAQYF. The entire variable domain, with the rest obtained from reference TRBV29-1 and TRBJ2-5, is as follows: SAVISQKPSRDICQRGTSLTIQCQVDSQVTMMFWYRQQPGQSLTLIATANQGSEATYESGFVIDKFPISRPNLTFSTLTVSNMSPEDSSIYLCSVESRNRGSAQYFGPGTRLLVL.

This clone was found a few times. V is TRBV14 and J is TRBJ2-2; D may be TRBD2 (6 bases). The CDR3 runs 16 residues. Germline V CDR1 and CDR2: SGHDN, FVKESK. Trimming left V 3 bases short and J 1 base short, with 12 bases between. The CDR3 DNA follows: TGTGCCAGCAGCCAGGGGACTTTATTGAACACCGGGGAGCTGTTTTTT. Amino acids: CASSQGTLLNTGELFF.

The chain employs TRBV30 and TRBJ2-5; possible D gene TRBD1, 5 bases. Looked up from germline, CDR1 is GTSNPN and CDR2 is SVGIG (reference sequence). CDR3 length: 14 residues. V was pared by 3 bases and J by 2 bases, with 13 bases between. The chain's CDR3 is CAWSVTARQETQYF. Written as DNA, the CDR3 is TGTGCCTGGAGCGTGACAGCCAGACAAGAGACCCAGTACTTC.

A few counts support this clone. The rearrangement joins TRBV4-1 to TRBJ2-4; possibly TRBD1 for D (5 bases). The ends were cut back, 0 bases at V and 1 base at J, with 13 bases in the middle. CDR1 and CDR2 (germline): MGHRA, YSYEKL. The CDR3 has 17 amino acids. CDR3 loop: CASSQESGLRAKNIQYF. The CDR3 nucleotides are TGCGCCAGCAGCCAAGAGTCAGGGTTGCGTGCCAAAAACATTCAGTACTTC.

The genes are TRBV19 and TRBJ2-5; 8 nucleotides agree with TRBD2. J gave up 5 bases and V 4 bases, and 9 bases lay outside the gene matches. CDR1 is LNHDA, CDR2 SQIVND, per germline (reference sequence). CDR3 size: 15 residues. CDR3 coding DNA: TGTGCCAGTAGTAGCGGGGGGCAGGTTTCGGAGACCCAGTACTTC. Amino acids: CASSSGGQVSETQYF.

As DNA, the CDR3 is TGTGCCTGGAGTACCACCCGGACTAGCGGGGGCACAGATACGCAGTATTTT. Translation: CAWSTTRTSGGTDTQYF. V and J are TRBV30 and TRBJ2-3; TRBD2 aligns across 12 bases. CDR3 length equals 17 residues. Germline CDR1 is GTSNPN and CDR2 is SVGIG (reference sequence). J lost 1 base, V lost 2 bases, and 7 bases had no gene match.

The J gene is TRBJ2-3, the V gene TRBV10-3; 13 bases line up with TRBD2. The germline CDR1 and CDR2 sequences are ENHRY and SYGVKD. CDR3 length: 16 residues. After removal of 10 bases from V and 6 bases from J, the junction contained 13 bases not matched to a gene. The CDR3 nucleotides are TGTGCCACGACACCGGGACTAGCGGGGATCAGGGATACGCAGTATTTT. This codes for CATTPGLAGIRDTQYF.

The V and J genes are TRBV27 and TRBJ2-5, with 8 bases that match TRBD1. The J call may not be correct, given that the DNA end is closer to TRBJ2-7. The CDR3 is 16 amino acids. The germline gives CDR1 MNHEY, CDR2 SMNVEV (reference sequence). The CDR3 sequence: CASSSLAGGLSYEQYF. DNA for the CDR3: TGTGCCAGCAGTTCTCTAGCAGGGGGCCTCTCCTACGAGCAGTACTTC.

The chain has TRBV6-5 and TRBJ2-1; 14 bases are shared with TRBD2. The J segment lost 8 bases and the V segment lost 6 bases, leaving 3 bases of the junction unmatched. The CDR3 is made up of 14 amino acids. From germline, CDR1 is MNHEY and CDR2 SVGAGI. The CDR3: CASRGLAGADEQFF. CDR3 nucleotides: TGTGCCAGCAGGGGACTAGCGGGGGCGGATGAGCAGTTCTTC.

The rearrangement uses TRBV4-2 and TRBJ2-2, with a weak D call TRBD2 (6 bases). This CDR3 has 16 amino acids. V shed 0 bases and J shed 1 base, with 9 bases lying between them. Germline CDR1 reads LGHNA; CDR2 reads YNFKEQ. CDR3 in amino acids: CASSQDWGVNTGELFF. DNA for the CDR3: TGTGCCAGCAGCCAAGATTGGGGGGTGAACACCGGGGAGCTGTTTTTT.

The chain is built from TRBV6-1 and TRBJ1-2; D is possibly TRBD1 (5 bases). V was pared by 0 bases and J by 12 bases, with 11 bases between. Germline CDR1 MNHNS, CDR2 SASEGT. There are 12 residues in the CDR3. CDR3 loop: CASSEAGDRDTF. The CDR3 region has the DNA TGTGCCAGCAGTGAAGCAGGGGATCGGGACACCTTC.

This clone has a handful of counts. The rearrangement joins TRBV7-3 to TRBJ2-5; tentative D call: TRBD1 (6 bases). With 4 bases removed from V and 6 bases from J, the gap between germline ends came to 12 bases. Germline CDR1 SGHTA, CDR2 FQGTGA. The CDR3 is 13 residues long. In DNA, the CDR3 is TGTGCCAGCAGCTGGACAGCTAGCCAGACCCAGTACTTC. It encodes CASSWTASQTQYF.

The CDR3 coding sequence is TGTGCCAGCAGCTCCTCCGTAGCGGGAGGGCCAGATACGCAGTATTTT. It is translated as CASSSSVAGGPDTQYF. The chain combines TRBV11-3 with TRBJ2-3; 11 positions match TRBD2. The CDR3 is made up of 16 amino acids. CDR1 is SGHNT, CDR2 YENEEA, per germline. V dropped 4 bases and J dropped 4; count of bases not matched to a gene: 7.

The CDR3 bases are TGCGCCAGCAGGTGGGGGACTAGCACAGATACGCAGTATTTT. Encoded protein: CASRWGTSTDTQYF. The chain links TRBV4-1 to TRBJ2-3; TRBD2 might be the D (6 bases). V gave up 6 bases and J gave up 0 bases, with 10 bases separating them. This CDR3 spans 14 amino acids. Per the germline V gene, CDR1 is MGHRA and CDR2 is YSYEKL.

The chain links TRBV9 to TRBJ2-1, with 14 bases aligning to TRBD2. The CDR3 contains 18 residues. Germline values: CDR1 SGDLS, CDR2 YYNGEE. The trim removed 3 bases at V and 5 bases at J, leaving 10 bases unmatched. CDR3 in DNA: TGTGCCAGCAGCGGGCCCCGGACTAGCGGGGGGAAGGACAATGAGCAGTTCTTC. This sequence encodes CASSGPRTSGGKDNEQFF.

The genes are TRBV5-1 and TRBJ1-3, with TRBD1 as a possible D gene (5 bases). The germline V gene encodes CDR1 SGHRS and CDR2 YFSETQ. The CDR3 contains 15 residues. V lost 5 bases and J 0 bases, leaving 12 bases between the germline ends. CDR3 sequence reads: CASRSLGGSGNTIYF. Here the CDR3 DNA reads TGCGCCAGCAGATCCCTCGGGGGCTCTGGAAACACCATATATTTT.

The chain combines TRBV21-1 with TRBJ2-3; TRBD2, the table's D call, was not compared with the DNA. TRBV21-1 represents a pseudogene. This CDR3 has 15 residues. The DNA of the CDR3 is TGTGCCAGCAGCAACGGACCGGGGGGCACAGATACGCAGTATTTT. This gives the protein CASSNGPGGTDTQYF.

This chain uses TRBV11-3 with TRBJ2-5; TRBD2 matches at 13 bases. After removal of 5 bases from V and 4 bases from J, the junction contained 7 bases not matched to a gene. The CDR3 length is 16 residues. Per the germline V gene, CDR1 is SGHNT and CDR2 is YENEEA. DNA of the CDR3: TGTGCCAGCAGCATTCGGACTAGCGGGAGTGTAGAGACCCAGTACTTC. Its translation: CASSIRTSGSVETQYF.

The chain recombines TRBV6-1 with TRBJ1-1; 12 positions agree with TRBD1. This CDR3 has 14 amino acids. The V and J ends lost 10 bases and 7 bases, in that order; junction bases with no gene match: 10. Germline CDR1 is MNHNS and CDR2 is SASEGT. The CDR3 bases are TGTGCCACCCCGGGACAGGGGGCTCGGGGTGAAGCTTTCTTT. Its protein product is CATPGQGARGEAFF.

This chain links TRBV7-9 with TRBJ2-3; D gene ambiguous. The germline V and J ends were trimmed by 5 bases and 6 bases, with 12 bases remaining between them. Germline V gene sequence: CDR1 SEHNR, CDR2 FQNEAQ (reference sequence). The CDR3 contains 13 residues. The CDR3 coding sequence is TGTGCCAGCAGCCGGTTCCAGGCCGATACGCAGTATTTT. This gives the protein CASSRFQADTQYF.

This clone was seen a handful of times. The chain couples TRBV10-3 to TRBJ1-1, with D uncertain. This CDR3 is built from 13 residues. Trimming removed 8 bases from V and 2 bases from J, with 12 bases in between. From germline, CDR1 is ENHRY and CDR2 SYGVKD. CDR3 DNA sequence: TGTGCCATCGGAGGGAATTTTAACACTGAAGCTTTCTTT. Amino acids: CAIGGNFNTEAFF.